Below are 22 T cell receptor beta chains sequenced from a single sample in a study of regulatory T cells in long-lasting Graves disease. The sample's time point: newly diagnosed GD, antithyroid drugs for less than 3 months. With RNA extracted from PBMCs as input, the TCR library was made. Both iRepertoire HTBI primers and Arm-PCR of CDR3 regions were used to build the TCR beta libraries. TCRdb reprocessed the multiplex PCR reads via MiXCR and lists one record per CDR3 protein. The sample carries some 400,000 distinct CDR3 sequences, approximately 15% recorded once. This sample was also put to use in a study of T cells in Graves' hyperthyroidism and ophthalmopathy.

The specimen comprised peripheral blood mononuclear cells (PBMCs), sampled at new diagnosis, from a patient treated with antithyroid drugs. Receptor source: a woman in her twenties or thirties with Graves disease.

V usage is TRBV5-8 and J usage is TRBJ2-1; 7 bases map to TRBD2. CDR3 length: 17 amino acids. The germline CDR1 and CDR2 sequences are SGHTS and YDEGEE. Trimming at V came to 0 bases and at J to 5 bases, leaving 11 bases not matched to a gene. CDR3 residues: CASSLEWAGGRNNEQFF. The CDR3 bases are TGTGCCAGCAGCTTGGAATGGGCCGGGGGGAGGAACAATGAGCAGTTCTTC.

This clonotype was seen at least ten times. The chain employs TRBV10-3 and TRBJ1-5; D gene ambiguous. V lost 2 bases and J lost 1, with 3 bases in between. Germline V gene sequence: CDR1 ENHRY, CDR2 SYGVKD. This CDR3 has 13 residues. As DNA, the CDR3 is TGTGCCATCAGTGAGGGAAGCAATCAGCCCCAGCATTTT. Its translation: CAISEGSNQPQHF.

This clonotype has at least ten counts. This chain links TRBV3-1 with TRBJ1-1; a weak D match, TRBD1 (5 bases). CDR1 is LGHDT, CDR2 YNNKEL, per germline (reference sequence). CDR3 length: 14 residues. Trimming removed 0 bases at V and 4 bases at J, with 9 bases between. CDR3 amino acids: CASSQDRVGTEAFF. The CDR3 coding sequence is TGTGCCAGCAGCCAAGACAGGGTGGGCACTGAAGCTTTCTTT.

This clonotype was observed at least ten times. The CDR3 spells CSADQGLSLLREQYF. CDR3 DNA sequence: TGCAGTGCTGACCAGGGGCTCTCCTTACTTCGCGAGCAGTACTTC. The chain recombines TRBV20-1 with TRBJ2-7; the D gene is possibly TRBD1 (6 bases). CDR3 length equals 15 residues. CDR1 is DFQATT and CDR2 is SNEGSKA in the germline V gene (reference sequence). The ends were cut back, 5 bases at V and 6 bases at J, with 23 bases in the middle.

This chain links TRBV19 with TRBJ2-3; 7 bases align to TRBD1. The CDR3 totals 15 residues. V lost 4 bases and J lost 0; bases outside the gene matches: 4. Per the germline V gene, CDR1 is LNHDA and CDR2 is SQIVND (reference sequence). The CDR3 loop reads CASSTGTASTDTQYF. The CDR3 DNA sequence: TGTGCCAGTAGTACGGGGACAGCTAGCACAGATACGCAGTATTTT.

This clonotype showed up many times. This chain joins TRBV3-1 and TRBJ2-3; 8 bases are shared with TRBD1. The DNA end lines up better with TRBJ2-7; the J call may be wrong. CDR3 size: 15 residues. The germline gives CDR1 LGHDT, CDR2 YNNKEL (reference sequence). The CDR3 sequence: CASSQDTGGLSEQYF. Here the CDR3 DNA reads TGTGCCAGCAGCCAAGACACAGGGGGGTTGAGCGAGCAGTACTTC.

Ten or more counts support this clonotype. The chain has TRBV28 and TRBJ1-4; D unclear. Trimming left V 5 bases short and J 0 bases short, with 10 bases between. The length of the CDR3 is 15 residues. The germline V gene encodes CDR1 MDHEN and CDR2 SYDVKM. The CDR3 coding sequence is TGTGCCAGCAGTCCGCCCGGGGCAACTAATGAAAAACTGTTTTTT. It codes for CASSPPGATNEKLFF.

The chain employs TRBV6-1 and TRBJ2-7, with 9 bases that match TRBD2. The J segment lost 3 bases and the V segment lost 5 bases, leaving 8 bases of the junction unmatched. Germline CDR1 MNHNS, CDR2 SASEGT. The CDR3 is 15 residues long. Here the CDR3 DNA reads TGTGCCAGCAGTACCCCGGGACTAGCTAACTACGAGCAGTACTTC. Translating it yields CASSTPGLANYEQYF.

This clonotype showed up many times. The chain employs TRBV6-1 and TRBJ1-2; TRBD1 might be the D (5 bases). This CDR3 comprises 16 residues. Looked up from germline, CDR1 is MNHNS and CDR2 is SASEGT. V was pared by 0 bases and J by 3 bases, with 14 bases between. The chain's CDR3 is CASSEAVPGADYGYTF. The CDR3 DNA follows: TGTGCCAGCAGTGAAGCGGTACCCGGGGCGGACTATGGCTACACCTTC.

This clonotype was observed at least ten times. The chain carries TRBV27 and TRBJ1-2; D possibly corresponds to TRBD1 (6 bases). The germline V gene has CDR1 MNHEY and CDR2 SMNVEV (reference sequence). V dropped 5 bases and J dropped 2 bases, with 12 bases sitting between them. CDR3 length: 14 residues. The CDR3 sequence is CASSPQQGNYGYTF. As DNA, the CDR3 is TGTGCCAGCAGTCCACAACAGGGAAACTATGGCTACACCTTC.

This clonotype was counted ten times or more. The CDR3 protein is CSAKDRVFGGEAFF. CDR3 DNA sequence: TGCAGTGCTAAGGACAGGGTTTTTGGTGGTGAAGCTTTCTTT. This rearrangement joins TRBV20-1 to TRBJ1-1; TRBD1 matches at 8 bases. There are 14 residues in the CDR3. V gave up 4 bases and J gave up 7 bases; unmatched junction bases: 11. The germline V gene encodes CDR1 DFQATT and CDR2 SNEGSKA (reference sequence).

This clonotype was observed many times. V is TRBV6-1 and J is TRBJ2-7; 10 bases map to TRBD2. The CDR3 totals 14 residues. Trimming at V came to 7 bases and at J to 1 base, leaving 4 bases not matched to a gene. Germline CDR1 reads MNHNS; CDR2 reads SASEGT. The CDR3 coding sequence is TGTGCCAGCACCGAAGCGGGAGGGTCCTACGAGCAGTACTTC. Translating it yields CASTEAGGSYEQYF.

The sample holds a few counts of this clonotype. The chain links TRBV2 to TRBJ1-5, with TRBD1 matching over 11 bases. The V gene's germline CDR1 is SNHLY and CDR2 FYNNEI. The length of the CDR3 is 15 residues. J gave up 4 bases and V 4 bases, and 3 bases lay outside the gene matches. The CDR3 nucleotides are TGTGCCAGCAGTGTGGACAGGGGGCTAAATCAGCCCCAGCATTTT. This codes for CASSVDRGLNQPQHF. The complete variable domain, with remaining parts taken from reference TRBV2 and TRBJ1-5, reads EPEVTQTPSHQVTQMGQEVILRCVPISNHLYFYWYRQILGQKVEFLVSFYNNEISEKSEIFDDQFSVERPDGSNFTLKIRSTKLEDSAMYFCASSVDRGLNQPQHFGDGTRLSIL.

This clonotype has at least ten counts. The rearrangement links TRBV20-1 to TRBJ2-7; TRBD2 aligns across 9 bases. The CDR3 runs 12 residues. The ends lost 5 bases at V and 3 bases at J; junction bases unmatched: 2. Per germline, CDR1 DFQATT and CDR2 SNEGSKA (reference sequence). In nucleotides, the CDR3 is TGCAGTGCTCGACTAGCGGTCTACGAGCAGTACTTC. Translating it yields CSARLAVYEQYF.

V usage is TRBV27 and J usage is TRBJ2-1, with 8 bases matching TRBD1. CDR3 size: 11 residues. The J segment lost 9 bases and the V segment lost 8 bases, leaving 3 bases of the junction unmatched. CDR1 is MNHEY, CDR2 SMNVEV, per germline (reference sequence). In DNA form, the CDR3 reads TGTGCCAGCGGACAGGGAGGTGAGCAGTTCTTC. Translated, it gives CASGQGGEQFF.

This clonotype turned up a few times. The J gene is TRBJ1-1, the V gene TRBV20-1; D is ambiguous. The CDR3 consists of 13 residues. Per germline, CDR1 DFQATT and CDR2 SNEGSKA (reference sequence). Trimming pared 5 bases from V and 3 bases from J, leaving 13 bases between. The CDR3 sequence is CSAQAELDTEAFF. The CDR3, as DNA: TGCAGTGCTCAAGCTGAGCTGGACACTGAAGCTTTCTTT.

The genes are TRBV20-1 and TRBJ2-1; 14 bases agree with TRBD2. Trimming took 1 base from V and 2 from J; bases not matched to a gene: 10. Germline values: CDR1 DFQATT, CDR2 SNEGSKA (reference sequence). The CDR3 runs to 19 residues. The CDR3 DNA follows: TGCAGTGCTAGAGCACCCCCGACTAGCGGGAGGGCGGCCTACAATGAGCAGTTCTTC. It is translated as CSARAPPTSGRAAYNEQFF.

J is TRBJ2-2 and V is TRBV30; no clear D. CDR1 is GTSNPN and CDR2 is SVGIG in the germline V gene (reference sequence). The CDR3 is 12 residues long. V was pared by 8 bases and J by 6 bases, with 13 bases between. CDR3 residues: CARSPSPGELFF. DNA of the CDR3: TGTGCCCGCAGCCCCTCCCCCGGGGAGCTGTTTTTT.

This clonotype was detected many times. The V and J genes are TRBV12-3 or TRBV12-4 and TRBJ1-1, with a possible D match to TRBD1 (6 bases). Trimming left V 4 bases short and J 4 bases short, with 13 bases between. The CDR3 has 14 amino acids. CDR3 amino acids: CASSWGARSTEAFF. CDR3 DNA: TGTGCCAGCAGTTGGGGGGCGCGGTCCACTGAAGCTTTCTTT.

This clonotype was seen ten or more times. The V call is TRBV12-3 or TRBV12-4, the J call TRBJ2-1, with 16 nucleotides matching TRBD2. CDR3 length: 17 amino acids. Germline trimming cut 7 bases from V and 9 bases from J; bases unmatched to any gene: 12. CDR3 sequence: CASTPGTSGRASSEQFF. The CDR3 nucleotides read TGTGCCAGCACCCCGGGGACTAGCGGGAGGGCCTCCAGTGAGCAGTTCTTC.

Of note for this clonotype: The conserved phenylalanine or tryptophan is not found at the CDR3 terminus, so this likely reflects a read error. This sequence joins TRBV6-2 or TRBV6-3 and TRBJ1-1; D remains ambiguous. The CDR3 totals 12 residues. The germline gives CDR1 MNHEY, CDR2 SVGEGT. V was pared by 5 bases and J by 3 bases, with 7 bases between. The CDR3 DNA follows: TGTGCCAGCAGTGATGAGGACACTGAAGCTTTCCTT. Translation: CASSDEDTEAFL.

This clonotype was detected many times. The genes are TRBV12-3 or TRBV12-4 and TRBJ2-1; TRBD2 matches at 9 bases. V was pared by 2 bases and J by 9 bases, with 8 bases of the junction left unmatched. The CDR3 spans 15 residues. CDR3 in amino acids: CASSLLAGEGIEQFF. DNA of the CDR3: TGTGCCAGCAGTTTATTAGCGGGAGAAGGTATTGAGCAGTTCTTC.